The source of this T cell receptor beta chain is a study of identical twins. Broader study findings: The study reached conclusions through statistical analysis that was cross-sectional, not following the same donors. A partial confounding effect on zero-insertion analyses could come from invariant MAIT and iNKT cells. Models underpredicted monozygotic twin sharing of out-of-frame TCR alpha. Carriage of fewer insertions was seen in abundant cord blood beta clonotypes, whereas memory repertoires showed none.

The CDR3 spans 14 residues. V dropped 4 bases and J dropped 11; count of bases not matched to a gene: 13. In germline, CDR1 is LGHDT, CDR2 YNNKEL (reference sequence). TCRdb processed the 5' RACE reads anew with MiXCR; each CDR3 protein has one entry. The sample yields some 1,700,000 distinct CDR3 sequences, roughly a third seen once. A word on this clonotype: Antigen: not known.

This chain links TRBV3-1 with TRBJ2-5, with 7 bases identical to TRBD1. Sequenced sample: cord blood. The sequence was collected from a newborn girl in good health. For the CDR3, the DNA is TGTGCCAGCAGCCCCCGGGACAGATACAATGAGCAGTACTTC. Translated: CASSPRDRYNEQYF.